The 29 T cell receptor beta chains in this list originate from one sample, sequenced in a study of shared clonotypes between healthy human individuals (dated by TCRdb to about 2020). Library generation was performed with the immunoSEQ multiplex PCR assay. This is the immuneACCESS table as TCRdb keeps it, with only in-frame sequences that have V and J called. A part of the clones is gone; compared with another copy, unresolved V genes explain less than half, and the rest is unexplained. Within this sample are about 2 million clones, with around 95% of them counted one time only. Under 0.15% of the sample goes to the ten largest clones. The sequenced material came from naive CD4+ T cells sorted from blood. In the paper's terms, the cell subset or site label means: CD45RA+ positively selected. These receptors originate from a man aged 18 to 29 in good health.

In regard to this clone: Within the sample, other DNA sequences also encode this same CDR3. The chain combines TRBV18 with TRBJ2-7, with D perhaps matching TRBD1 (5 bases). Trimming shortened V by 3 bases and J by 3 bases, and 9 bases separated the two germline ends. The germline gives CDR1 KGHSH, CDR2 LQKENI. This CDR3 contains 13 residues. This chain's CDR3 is CASSPQGNYEQYF. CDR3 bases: TGTGCCAGCTCACCCCAGGGAAACTACGAGCAGTACTTC.

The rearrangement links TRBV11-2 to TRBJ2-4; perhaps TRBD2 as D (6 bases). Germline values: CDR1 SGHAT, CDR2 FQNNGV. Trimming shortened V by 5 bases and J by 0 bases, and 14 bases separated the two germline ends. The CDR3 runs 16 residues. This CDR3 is CASSEMGTLAKNIQYF. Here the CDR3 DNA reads TGTGCCAGCAGCGAGATGGGGACTCTAGCCAAAAACATTCAGTACTTC.

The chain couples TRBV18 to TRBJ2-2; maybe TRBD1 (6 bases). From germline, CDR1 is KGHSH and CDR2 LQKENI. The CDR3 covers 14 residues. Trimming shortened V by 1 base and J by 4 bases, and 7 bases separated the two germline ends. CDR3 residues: CASSPQTGTGELFF. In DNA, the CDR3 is TGTGCCAGCTCACCACAGACAGGCACCGGGGAGCTGTTTTTT.

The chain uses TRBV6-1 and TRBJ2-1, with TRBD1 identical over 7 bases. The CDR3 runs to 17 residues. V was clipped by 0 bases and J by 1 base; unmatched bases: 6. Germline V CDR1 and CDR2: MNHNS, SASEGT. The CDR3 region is CASSEALPTGSYNEQFF. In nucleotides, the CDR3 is TGTGCCAGCAGTGAAGCCTTGCCGACAGGGTCCTACAATGAGCAGTTCTTC.

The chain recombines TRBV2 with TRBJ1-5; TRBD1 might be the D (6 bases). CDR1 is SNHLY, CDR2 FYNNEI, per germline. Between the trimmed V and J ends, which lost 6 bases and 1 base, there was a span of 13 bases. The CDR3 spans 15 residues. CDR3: CASREQGTSNQPQHF. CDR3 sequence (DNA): TGTGCCAGCAGGGAACAGGGTACGAGCAATCAGCCCCAGCATTTT.

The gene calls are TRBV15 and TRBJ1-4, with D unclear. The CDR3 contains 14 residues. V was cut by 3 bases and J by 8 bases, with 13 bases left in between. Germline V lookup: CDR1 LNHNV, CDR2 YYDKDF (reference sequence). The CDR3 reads CATSRPSAWEKLFF. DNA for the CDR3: TGTGCCACCAGCAGGCCCTCCGCCTGGGAAAAACTGTTTTTT.

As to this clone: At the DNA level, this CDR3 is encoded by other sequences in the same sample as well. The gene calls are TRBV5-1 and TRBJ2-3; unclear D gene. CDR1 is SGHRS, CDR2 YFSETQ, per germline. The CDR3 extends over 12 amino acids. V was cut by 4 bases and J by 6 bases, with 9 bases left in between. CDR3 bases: TGCGCCAGCAGCCCAGTATCGGATACGCAGTATTTT. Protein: CASSPVSDTQYF.

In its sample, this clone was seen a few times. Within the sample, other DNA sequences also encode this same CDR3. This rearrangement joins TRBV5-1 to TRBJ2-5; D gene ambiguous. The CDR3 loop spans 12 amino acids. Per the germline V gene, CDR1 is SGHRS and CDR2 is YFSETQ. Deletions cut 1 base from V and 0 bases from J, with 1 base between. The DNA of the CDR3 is TGCGCCAGCAGCTTGTACCAAGAGACCCAGTACTTC. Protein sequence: CASSLYQETQYF.

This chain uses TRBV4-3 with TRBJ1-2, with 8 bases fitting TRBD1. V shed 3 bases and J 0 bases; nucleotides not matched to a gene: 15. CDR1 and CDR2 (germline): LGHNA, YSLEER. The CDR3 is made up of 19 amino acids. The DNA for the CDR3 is TGCGCCAGCAGCCACCCCCCCCCGCCAGGGGGCCGAACTAACTATGGCTACACCTTC. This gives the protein CASSHPPPPGGRTNYGYTF.

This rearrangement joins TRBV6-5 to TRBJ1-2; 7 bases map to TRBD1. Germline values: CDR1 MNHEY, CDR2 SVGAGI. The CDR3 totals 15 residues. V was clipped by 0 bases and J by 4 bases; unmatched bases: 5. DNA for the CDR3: TGTGCCAGCAGTTACTCGACGACAGGGCGCTATGGCTACACCTTC. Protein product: CASSYSTTGRYGYTF.

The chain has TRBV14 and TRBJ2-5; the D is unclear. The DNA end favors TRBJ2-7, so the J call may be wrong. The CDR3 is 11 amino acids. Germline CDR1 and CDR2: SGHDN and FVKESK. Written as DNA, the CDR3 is TGTGCCAGCAGCCAAATCTACGAGCAGTACTTC. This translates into CASSQIYEQYF.

The CDR3 protein is CASSAVDKNTEAFF. As DNA, the CDR3 is TGTGCCAGCAGTGCAGTAGACAAAAACACTGAAGCTTTCTTT. The chain couples TRBV6-5 to TRBJ1-1; D gene ambiguous. CDR1 and CDR2 from the germline V gene are MNHEY and SVGAGI. Trimming stripped 5 bases from V and 2 bases from J, with 12 bases between. The length of the CDR3 is 14 residues.

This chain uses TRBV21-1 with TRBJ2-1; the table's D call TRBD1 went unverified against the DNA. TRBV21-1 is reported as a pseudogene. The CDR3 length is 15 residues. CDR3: CASSKANQGANEQFF. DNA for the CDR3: TGTGCCAGCAGCAAGGCTAATCAGGGGGCCAATGAGCAGTTCTTC.

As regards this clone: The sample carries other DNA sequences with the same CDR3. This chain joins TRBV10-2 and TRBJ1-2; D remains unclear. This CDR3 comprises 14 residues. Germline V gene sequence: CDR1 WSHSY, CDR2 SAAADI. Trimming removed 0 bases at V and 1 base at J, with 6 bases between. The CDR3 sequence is CASSESPDNYGYTF. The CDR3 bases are TGCGCCAGCAGTGAGTCGCCAGATAACTATGGCTACACCTTC.

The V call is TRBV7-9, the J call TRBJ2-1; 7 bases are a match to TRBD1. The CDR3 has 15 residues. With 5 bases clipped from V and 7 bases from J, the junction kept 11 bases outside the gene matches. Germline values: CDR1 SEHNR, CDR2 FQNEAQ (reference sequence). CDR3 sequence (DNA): TGTGCCAGCAGCCCGACAAACAGGGGTTCGAATGAGCAGTTCTTC. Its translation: CASSPTNRGSNEQFF.

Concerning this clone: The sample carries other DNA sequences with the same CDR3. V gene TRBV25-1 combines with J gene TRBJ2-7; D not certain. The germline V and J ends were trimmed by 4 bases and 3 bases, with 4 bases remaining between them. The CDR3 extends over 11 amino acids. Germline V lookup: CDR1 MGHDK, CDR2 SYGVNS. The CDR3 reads CASSGVYEQYF. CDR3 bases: TGTGCCAGCAGTGGCGTCTACGAGCAGTACTTC.

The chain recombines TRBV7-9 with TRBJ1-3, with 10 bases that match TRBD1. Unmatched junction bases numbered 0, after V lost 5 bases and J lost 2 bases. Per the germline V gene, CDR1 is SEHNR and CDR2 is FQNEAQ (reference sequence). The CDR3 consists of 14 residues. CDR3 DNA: TGTGCCAGCAGCGGACAGGGGGCTGGAAACACCATATATTTT. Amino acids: CASSGQGAGNTIYF.

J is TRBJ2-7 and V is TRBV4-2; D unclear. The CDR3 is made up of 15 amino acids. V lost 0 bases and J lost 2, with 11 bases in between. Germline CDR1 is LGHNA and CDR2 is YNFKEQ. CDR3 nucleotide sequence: TGTGCCAGCAGCCAAGAGTCCGCCAAGACCTACGAGCAGTACTTC. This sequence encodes CASSQESAKTYEQYF.

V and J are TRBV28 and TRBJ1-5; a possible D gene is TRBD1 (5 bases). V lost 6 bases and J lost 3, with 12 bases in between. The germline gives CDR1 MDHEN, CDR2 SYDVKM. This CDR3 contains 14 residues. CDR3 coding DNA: TGTGCCAGCAGACAAACAGGTAACAATCAGCCCCAGCATTTT. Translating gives CASRQTGNNQPQHF.

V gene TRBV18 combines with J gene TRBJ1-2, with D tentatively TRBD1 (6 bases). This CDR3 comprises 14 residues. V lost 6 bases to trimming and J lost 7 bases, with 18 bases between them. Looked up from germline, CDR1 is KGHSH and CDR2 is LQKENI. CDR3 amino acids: CASSPAEGVAGYTF. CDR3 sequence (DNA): TGTGCCAGCTCCCCCGCGGAGGGGGTTGCTGGCTACACCTTC. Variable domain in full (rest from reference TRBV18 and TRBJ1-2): NAGVMQNPRHLVRRRGQEARLRCSPMKGHSHVYWYRQLPEEGLKFMVYLQKENIIDESGMPKERFSAEFPKEGPSILRIQQVVRGDSAAYFCASSPAEGVAGYTFGSGTRLTVV.

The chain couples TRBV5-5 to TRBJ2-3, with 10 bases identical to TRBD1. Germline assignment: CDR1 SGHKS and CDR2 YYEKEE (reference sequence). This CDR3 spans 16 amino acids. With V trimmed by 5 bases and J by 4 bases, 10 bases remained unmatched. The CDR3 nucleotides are TGTGCCAGCAGTCGAGGACAGGGGGGTCTGTCAGATACGCAGTATTTT. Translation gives CASSRGQGGLSDTQYF.

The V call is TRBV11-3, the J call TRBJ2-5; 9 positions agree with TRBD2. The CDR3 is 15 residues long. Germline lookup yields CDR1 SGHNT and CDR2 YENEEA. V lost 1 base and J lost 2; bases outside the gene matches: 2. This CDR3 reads CASSLGLAGQETQYF. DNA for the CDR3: TGTGCCAGCAGCTTAGGGCTAGCGGGGCAAGAGACCCAGTACTTC.

CDR3: CASSFTGQLASEQFF. CDR3 nucleotides: TGTGCCAGCAGTTTTACGGGACAACTTGCGAGTGAGCAGTTCTTC. The chain links TRBV28 to TRBJ2-1, with D perhaps matching TRBD1 (6 bases). Trimming removed 3 bases from V and 9 bases from J, with 18 bases in between. The CDR3 length is 15 residues. Germline CDR1 reads MDHEN; CDR2 reads SYDVKM. Looking up the rest from reference TRBV28 and TRBJ2-1 gives the full variable domain: DVKVTQSSRYLVKRTGEKVFLECVQDMDHENMFWYRQDPGLGLRLIYFSYDVKMKEKGDIPEGYSVSREKKERFSLILESASTNQTSMYLCASSFTGQLASEQFFGPGTRLTVL.

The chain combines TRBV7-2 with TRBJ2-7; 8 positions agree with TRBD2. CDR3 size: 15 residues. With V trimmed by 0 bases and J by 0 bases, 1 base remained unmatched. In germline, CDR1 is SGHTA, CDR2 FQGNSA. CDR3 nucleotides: TGTGCCAGCAGCTTAGCAGCGGGGGTCTCCTACGAGCAGTACTTC. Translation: CASSLAAGVSYEQYF.

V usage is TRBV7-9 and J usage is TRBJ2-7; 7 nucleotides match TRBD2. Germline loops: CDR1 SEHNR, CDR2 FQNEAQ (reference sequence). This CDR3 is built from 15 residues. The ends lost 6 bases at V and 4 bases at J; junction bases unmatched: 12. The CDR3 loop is CASRPSRGGVYEQYF. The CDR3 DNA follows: TGTGCCAGCAGGCCGTCCCGCGGGGGAGTTTACGAGCAGTACTTC.

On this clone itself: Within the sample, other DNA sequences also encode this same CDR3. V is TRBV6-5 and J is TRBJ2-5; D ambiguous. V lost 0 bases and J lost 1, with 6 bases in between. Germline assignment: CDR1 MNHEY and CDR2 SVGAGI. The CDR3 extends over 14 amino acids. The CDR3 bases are TGTGCCAGCAGTTACTCGGGCGGCCAAGAGACCCAGTACTTC. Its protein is CASSYSGGQETQYF.

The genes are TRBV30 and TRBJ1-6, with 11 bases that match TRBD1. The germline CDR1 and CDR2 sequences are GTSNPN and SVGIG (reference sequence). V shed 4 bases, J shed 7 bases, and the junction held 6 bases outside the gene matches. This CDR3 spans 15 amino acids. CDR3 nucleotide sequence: TGTGCCTGGACTCACAGGGACAGGGGGAATTCACCCCTCCACTTT. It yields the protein CAWTHRDRGNSPLHF.

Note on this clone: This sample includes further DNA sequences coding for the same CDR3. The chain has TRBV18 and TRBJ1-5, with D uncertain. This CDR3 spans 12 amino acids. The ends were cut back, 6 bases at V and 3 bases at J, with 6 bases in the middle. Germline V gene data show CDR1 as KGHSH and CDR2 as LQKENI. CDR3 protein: CASSRDNQPQHF. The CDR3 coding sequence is TGTGCCAGCTCGAGGGACAATCAGCCCCAGCATTTT.

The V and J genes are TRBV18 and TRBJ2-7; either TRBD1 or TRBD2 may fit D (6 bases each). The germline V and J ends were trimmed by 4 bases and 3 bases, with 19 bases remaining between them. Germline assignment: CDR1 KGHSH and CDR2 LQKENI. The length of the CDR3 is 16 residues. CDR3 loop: CASSQFLGGINYEQYF. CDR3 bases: TGTGCCAGCTCACAATTCTTAGGGGGGATCAACTACGAGCAGTACTTC.